What follows are 22 T cell receptor beta chains derived from one specimen sequenced in a study of human T cells and chemical hapten exposure. Noted time point: healthy volunteer bleed at 2 weeks. The total RNA was obtained from whole blood that was not fractionated. TCRdb analysed the RACE reads with MiXCR anew, one entry per CDR3 protein. The sample consists of approximately 97,000 distinct CDR3 sequences, just under 9% of them appearing once. The sequenced material came from whole blood. The source is a female donor in good health. Some clones in this sample may be carry-over from other donors' samples.

The sample holds many counts of this clonotype. The chain couples TRBV14 to TRBJ2-1; D is perhaps TRBD2 (6 bases). Trimming left V 0 bases short and J 8 bases short, with 8 bases between. The CDR3 sequence is 13 residues long. CDR1 is SGHDN and CDR2 is FVKESK in the germline V gene. CDR3 coding DNA: TGTGCCAGCAGCCAAGAGGAGGGCGATGAGCAGTTCTTC. Translating gives CASSQEEGDEQFF.

CDR3 sequence (DNA): TGTGCCAGCATTGATGCAAAATCCTACAATGAGCAGTTCTTC. Its translation is CASIDAKSYNEQFF. The chain has TRBV6-2 or TRBV6-3 and TRBJ2-1; D remains unclear. CDR1 and CDR2 (germline): MNHEY, SVGEGT. V was shortened by 7 bases and J by 1 base, with 11 bases between the two germline ends. This CDR3 has 14 amino acids.

At least ten counts were recorded for this clonotype. The J gene is TRBJ2-5, the V gene TRBV18; D is unresolved. The CDR3 is 11 amino acids. From germline, CDR1 is KGHSH and CDR2 LQKENI. V was trimmed by 5 bases and J by 2 bases, leaving 3 bases between them. The CDR3 spells CASSAQETQYF. CDR3 bases: TGTGCCAGCTCAGCTCAAGAGACCCAGTACTTC.

V usage is TRBV5-1 and J usage is TRBJ2-2; D is unresolved. The V gene lost 4 bases and the J gene lost 0 bases, with 10 bases spanning the gap. CDR3 length: 15 amino acids. Germline CDR1 and CDR2: SGHRS and YFSETQ. CDR3 in DNA: TGCGCCAGCAGCCCGACGGCCGCGAACACCGGGGAGCTGTTTTTT. Protein: CASSPTAANTGELFF.

This clonotype was observed a handful of times. The V call is TRBV6-1, the J call TRBJ2-1; the D gene is possibly TRBD2 (7 bases). Germline V gene sequence: CDR1 MNHNS, CDR2 SASEGT. This CDR3 has 14 residues. V lost 5 bases and J lost 6, with 14 bases in between. DNA of the CDR3: TGTGCCAGCAGTAACCCAGGGGAGGGCAATGAGCAGTTCTTC. Translating gives CASSNPGEGNEQFF.

This clonotype has at least ten counts. The J gene is TRBJ2-7, the V gene TRBV11-1; D gene unclear. The CDR3 totals 13 residues. The V and J ends lost 5 bases and 0 bases respectively, with 8 bases between them. Germline assignment: CDR1 SGHAT and CDR2 FQDESV (reference sequence). The CDR3 is CASSVDHSYEQYF. DNA of the CDR3: TGTGCCAGCAGCGTGGACCACTCCTACGAGCAGTACTTC.

This clonotype was seen at least ten times. This rearrangement joins TRBV20-1 to TRBJ1-2; D is undetermined. Looked up from germline, CDR1 is DFQATT and CDR2 is SNEGSKA (reference sequence). The CDR3 runs to 11 residues. With 2 bases removed from V and 4 bases from J, the gap between germline ends came to 5 bases. The DNA for the CDR3 is TGCAGTGCTAGACGACTCTATGGCTACACCTTC. Translation: CSARRLYGYTF.

This clonotype has more than one count but fewer than ten. The chain carries TRBV7-6 and TRBJ2-1; 13 bases are shared with TRBD2. The CDR3 covers 15 residues. Germline lookup yields CDR1 SGHVS and CDR2 FNYEAQ. V was clipped by 5 bases and J by 5 bases; unmatched bases: 3. CDR3 amino acids: CASSPGLAGDNEQFF. The CDR3 DNA reads as TGTGCCAGCAGCCCCGGACTAGCGGGAGACAATGAGCAGTTCTTC.

In this sample, this clonotype turned up a few times. V usage is TRBV15 and J usage is TRBJ2-5; D unresolved. Germline CDR1 and CDR2: LNHNV and YYDKDF (reference sequence). The CDR3 sequence is 12 residues long. Between the trimmed V and J ends, which lost 5 bases and 9 bases, there was a span of 13 bases. CDR3 coding DNA: TGTGCCACCAGCCGGTCGGAACAGCCCCAGTACTTC. Its protein is CATSRSEQPQYF.

This clonotype was seen more than once but under ten times. The chain joins TRBV6-6 to TRBJ1-5, with 7 bases aligning to TRBD1. Germline V gene sequence: CDR1 MNHNY, CDR2 SVGAGI (reference sequence). V was clipped by 2 bases and J by 1 base; unmatched bases: 5. This CDR3 comprises 16 residues. The CDR3 sequence: CASSYVRGQSNQPQHF. DNA of the CDR3: TGTGCCAGCAGTTACGTGAGGGGGCAAAGCAATCAGCCCCAGCATTTT.

The table lists this clonotype with a few counts. The chain couples TRBV6-2 or TRBV6-3 to TRBJ2-3; D call uncertain. With 2 bases removed from V and 0 bases from J, the gap between germline ends came to 3 bases. CDR3 length: 13 residues. CDR1 MNHEY and CDR2 SVGEGT come from the germline V gene. The chain's CDR3 is CASSYISTDTQYF. The CDR3 region has the DNA TGTGCCAGCAGTTACATTAGCACAGATACGCAGTATTTT.

This clonotype was counted at least ten times. This chain joins TRBV20-1 and TRBJ2-7; D unclear. Between the trimmed V and J ends, which lost 0 bases and 4 bases, there was a span of 1 base. The CDR3 contains 10 residues. Germline V gene data show CDR1 as DFQATT and CDR2 as SNEGSKA (reference sequence). Here the CDR3 DNA reads TGCAGTGCTAGAGAGTACGAGCAGTACTTC. This translates into CSAREYEQYF.

The sample holds a few counts of this clonotype. The chain is built from TRBV7-8 and TRBJ1-2, with 8 bases that match TRBD1. In germline, CDR1 is SGHVS, CDR2 FQNEAQ. The CDR3 has 17 amino acids. V lost 5 bases and J lost 10; bases outside the gene matches: 21. The CDR3: CASSQGQITTGEVVYTF. In DNA form, the CDR3 reads TGTGCCAGCAGCCAAGGACAGATCACGACAGGGGAAGTTGTCTACACCTTC.

This clonotype has only a few counts. This rearrangement joins TRBV27 to TRBJ2-6; D may be TRBD1 (6 bases). The CDR3 is 20 amino acids. CDR1 and CDR2 from the germline V gene are MNHEY and SMNVEV (reference sequence). V dropped 0 bases and J dropped 0 bases, with 18 bases sitting between them. The DNA of the CDR3 is TGTGCCAGCAGTTTATCCCCTCCCCACAGGGCTAGCTCTGGGGCCAACGTCCTGACTTTC. This gives the protein CASSLSPPHRASSGANVLTF.

This clonotype was seen more than once but under ten times. The chain uses TRBV7-9 and TRBJ2-7; no reliable D call. V gave up 2 bases and J gave up 2 bases, with 10 bases separating them. The length of the CDR3 is 14 residues. In germline, CDR1 is SEHNR, CDR2 FQNEAQ (reference sequence). CDR3 DNA sequence: TGTGCCAGCAGCTTAAAGTACTCAGCCTACGAGCAGTACTTC. Protein product: CASSLKYSAYEQYF.

This clonotype was found many times. This chain joins TRBV28 and TRBJ2-3; D uncertain. V gave up 11 bases and J gave up 7 bases, with 10 bases separating them. Germline CDR1 and CDR2: MDHEN and SYDVKM. This CDR3 is built from 10 residues. In DNA, the CDR3 is TGTGCCTCGATGGGGTATACGCAGTATTTT. It encodes CASMGYTQYF.

This clonotype was seen a few times. The chain is built from TRBV6-6 and TRBJ2-2, with D possibly matching TRBD1 (5 bases). With 2 bases removed from V and 3 bases from J, the gap between germline ends came to 7 bases. CDR1 MNHNY and CDR2 SVGAGI come from the germline V gene (reference sequence). CDR3 size: 14 residues. CDR3 in DNA: TGTGCCAGCAGTTACACAGGATACACCGGGGAGCTGTTTTTT. Its protein product is CASSYTGYTGELFF.

This clonotype was picked up many times. The genes are TRBV7-2 and TRBJ2-3, with D perhaps being TRBD1 or TRBD2 (5 bases each). There are 15 residues in the CDR3. Trimming cost V 5 bases and J 6 bases, with 18 bases left between them. The germline V gene has CDR1 SGHTA and CDR2 FQGNSA. The CDR3 is CASSQFGALPDTQYF. As DNA, the CDR3 is TGTGCCAGCAGCCAATTCGGGGCCCTACCGGATACGCAGTATTTT.

This clonotype has a handful of counts. This chain joins TRBV23-1 and TRBJ2-7; D possibly uses TRBD1 or TRBD2 (5 bases each). TRBV23-1 counts as an open reading frame of uncertain function. This CDR3 is built from 14 residues. V was trimmed by 8 bases and J by 6 bases, leaving 20 bases between them. The CDR3 region is CASPSGTKGSEQYF. The CDR3 DNA sequence: TGCGCCAGCCCATCCGGGACCAAGGGCTCCGAGCAGTACTTC.

This clonotype was observed many times. This rearrangement joins TRBV2 to TRBJ2-2; a possible D gene is TRBD1 (5 bases). The CDR3 is 14 amino acids. V lost 4 bases to trimming and J lost 6 bases, with 12 bases between them. Germline CDR1 SNHLY, CDR2 FYNNEI. For the CDR3, the DNA is TGTGCCAGCAGTGGGTTTTCAGGGCCCGGGGAGCTGTTTTTT. Its translation is CASSGFSGPGELFF.

This clonotype was counted only a few times. The rearrangement links TRBV12-3 or TRBV12-4 to TRBJ1-5; D is uncertain. Trimming took off 3 bases at V and 5 bases at J, with 8 bases between the two ends. The CDR3 covers 13 residues. The CDR3 nucleotides are TGTGCCAGCAGTTTTAGGAGGGATCAGCCCCAGCATTTT. Translating it yields CASSFRRDQPQHF.

This clonotype was seen more than once but under ten times. The CDR3 DNA is TGCGCCAGCAGCCAAACTCGGTCCTTGAGCTCCTACAATGAGCAGTTCTTC. Residues: CASSQTRSLSSYNEQFF. V and J are TRBV4-3 and TRBJ2-1; D gene ambiguous. The germline V gene encodes CDR1 LGHNA and CDR2 YSLEER. The V and J ends lost 2 bases and 0 bases respectively, with 14 bases between them. The CDR3 totals 17 residues.